This T cell receptor beta chain is drawn from a study of blood T cell repertoires in COVID-19. Looked up from germline, CDR1 is SGHDT and CDR2 is YYEEEE. Trimming stripped 1 base from V and 11 bases from J, with 9 bases between. CDR3 length: 11 residues. Sequencing used immunoSEQ multiplex PCR; TCRdb keeps in-frame clones, though not all of them. Of more than 100,000 clones detected, roughly 87% appear once; the ten largest clones hold 17%. The material sequenced was peripheral blood. This clonotype originated in a woman aged 80 or older in a cohort sampled during active COVID-19. This chain uses TRBV5-6 with TRBJ1-1; tentatively, D is TRBD1 (5 bases). As DNA, the CDR3 is TGTGCCAGCAGCTTGAGGGGCAAGGCTTTCTTT. It translates to CASSLRGKAFF.